This paragraph reports one T cell receptor beta chain. As originally analysed: Scientists estimated how many nucleated cells there were by amplifying reference gene primers. Sequenced by immunoSEQ multiplex PCR; TCRdb stores in-frame clones only, minus some. The D gene and trimming were derived from the DNA, and the V and J assignments and clone size from that table. The table includes 60,000 or so clones, about four fifths detected once. The record originates from a study of blood T cell repertoires in COVID-19. The J segment lost 3 bases and the V segment lost 6 bases, leaving 6 bases of the junction unmatched. Looked up from germline, CDR1 is LNHDA and CDR2 is SQIVND (reference sequence). The CDR3 loop spans 15 amino acids.

This chain links TRBV19 with TRBJ2-2, with 8 bases identical to TRBD1. Sample: peripheral blood. The TCR comes from a human donor in a cohort sampled during active COVID-19. CDR3 DNA sequence: TGTGCCAGTAGCCGGACAGGGAAAGACACCGGGGAGCTGTTTTTT. As protein: CASSRTGKDTGELFF.